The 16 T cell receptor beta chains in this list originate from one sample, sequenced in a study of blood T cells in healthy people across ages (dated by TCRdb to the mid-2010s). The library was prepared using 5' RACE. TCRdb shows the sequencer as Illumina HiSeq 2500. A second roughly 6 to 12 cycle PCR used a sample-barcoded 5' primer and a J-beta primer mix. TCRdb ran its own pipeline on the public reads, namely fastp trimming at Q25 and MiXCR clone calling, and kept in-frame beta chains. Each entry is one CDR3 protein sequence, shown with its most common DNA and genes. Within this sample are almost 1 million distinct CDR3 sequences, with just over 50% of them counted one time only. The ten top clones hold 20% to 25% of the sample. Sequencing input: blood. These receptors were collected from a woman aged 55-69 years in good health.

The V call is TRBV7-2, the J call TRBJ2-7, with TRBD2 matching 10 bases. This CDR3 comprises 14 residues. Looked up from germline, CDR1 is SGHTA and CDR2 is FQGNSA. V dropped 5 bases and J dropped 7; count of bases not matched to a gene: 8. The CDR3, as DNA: TGTGCCAGCAGCCTCCTAGCGGGAGTGGCGGAGCAGTACTTC. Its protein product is CASSLLAGVAEQYF.

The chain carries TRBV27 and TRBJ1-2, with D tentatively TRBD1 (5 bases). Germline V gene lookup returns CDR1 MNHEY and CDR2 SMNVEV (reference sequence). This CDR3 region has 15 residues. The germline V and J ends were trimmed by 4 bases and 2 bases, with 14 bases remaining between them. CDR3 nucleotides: TGTGCCAGCAGTTCCGCAGGGTTGGGGAACTATGGCTACACCTTC. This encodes CASSSAGLGNYGYTF.

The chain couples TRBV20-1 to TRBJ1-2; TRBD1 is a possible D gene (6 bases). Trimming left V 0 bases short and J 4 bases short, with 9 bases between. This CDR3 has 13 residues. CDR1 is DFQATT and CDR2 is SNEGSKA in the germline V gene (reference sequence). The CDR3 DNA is TGCAGTGCTAGAGAGTCGGACAGCTATGGCTACACCTTC. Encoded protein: CSARESDSYGYTF.

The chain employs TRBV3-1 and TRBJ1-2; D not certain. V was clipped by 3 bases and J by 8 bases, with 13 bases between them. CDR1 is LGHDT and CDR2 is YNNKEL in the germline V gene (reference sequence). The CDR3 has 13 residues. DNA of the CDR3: TGTGCCAGCAGCCAGAGGGTATCCAGCGGCTACACCTTC. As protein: CASSQRVSSGYTF.

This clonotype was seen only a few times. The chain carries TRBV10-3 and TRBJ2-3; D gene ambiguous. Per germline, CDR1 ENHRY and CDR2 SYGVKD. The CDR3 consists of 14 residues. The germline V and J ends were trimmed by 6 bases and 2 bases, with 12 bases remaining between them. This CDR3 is CAIRTGSYTDTQYF. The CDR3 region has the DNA TGTGCCATCAGGACGGGTTCTTACACAGATACGCAGTATTTT.

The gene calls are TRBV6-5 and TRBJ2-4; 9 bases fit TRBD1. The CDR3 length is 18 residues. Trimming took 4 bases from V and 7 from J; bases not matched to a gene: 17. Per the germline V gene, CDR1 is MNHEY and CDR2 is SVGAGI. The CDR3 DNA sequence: TGTGCCAGCAGTTCCTACAGGGGGCGCGGACAGCGCGTGAACATTCAGTACTTC. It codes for CASSSYRGRGQRVNIQYF.

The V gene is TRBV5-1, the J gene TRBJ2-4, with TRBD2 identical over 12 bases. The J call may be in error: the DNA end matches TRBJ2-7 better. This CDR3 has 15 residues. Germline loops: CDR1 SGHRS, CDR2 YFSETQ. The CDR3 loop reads CASRSGTSGPYEQYF. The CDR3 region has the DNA TGCGCCAGCAGGTCCGGGACTAGCGGGCCTTACGAGCAGTACTTC.

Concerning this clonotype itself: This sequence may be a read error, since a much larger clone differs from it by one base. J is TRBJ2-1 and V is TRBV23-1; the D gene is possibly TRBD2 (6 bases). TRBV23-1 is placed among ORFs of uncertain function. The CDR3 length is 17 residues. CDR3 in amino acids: CASLRLGPGPMDNKQFF. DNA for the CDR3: TGCGCCAGCCTTAGACTAGGACCGGGACCGATGGACAATAAGCAGTTCTTC.

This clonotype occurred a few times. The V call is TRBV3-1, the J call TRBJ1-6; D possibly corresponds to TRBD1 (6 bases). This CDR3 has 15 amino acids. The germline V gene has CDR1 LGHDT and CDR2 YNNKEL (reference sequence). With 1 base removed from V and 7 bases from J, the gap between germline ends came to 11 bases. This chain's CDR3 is CASSQGTVGNSPLHF. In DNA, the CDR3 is TGTGCCAGCAGCCAAGGGACAGTCGGAAATTCACCCCTCCACTTT.

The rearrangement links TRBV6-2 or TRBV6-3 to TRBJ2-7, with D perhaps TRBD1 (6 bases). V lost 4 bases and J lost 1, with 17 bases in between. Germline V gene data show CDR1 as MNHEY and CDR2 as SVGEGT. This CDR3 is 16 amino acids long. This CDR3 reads CASSSLGQSWSYEQYF. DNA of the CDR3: TGTGCCAGCAGTTCACTCGGACAGAGTTGGTCCTACGAGCAGTACTTC.

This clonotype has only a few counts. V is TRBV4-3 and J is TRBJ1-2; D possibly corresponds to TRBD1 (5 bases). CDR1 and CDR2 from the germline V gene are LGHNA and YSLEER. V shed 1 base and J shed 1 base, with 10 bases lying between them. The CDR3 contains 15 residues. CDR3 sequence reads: CASSQVWGGNYGYTF. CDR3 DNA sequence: TGCGCCAGCAGCCAAGTGTGGGGGGGTAACTATGGCTACACCTTC.

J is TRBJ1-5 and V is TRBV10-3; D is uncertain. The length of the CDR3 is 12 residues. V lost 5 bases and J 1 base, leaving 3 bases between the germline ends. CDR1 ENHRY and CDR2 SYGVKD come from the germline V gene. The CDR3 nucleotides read TGTGCCATCAGTAGGAGCAATCAGCCCCAGCATTTT. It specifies CAISRSNQPQHF.

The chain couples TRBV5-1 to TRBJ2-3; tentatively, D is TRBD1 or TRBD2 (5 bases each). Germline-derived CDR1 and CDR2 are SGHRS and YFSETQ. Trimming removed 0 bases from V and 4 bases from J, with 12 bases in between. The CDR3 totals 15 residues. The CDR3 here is CASSLAGTNSDTQYF. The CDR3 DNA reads TGCGCCAGCAGCTTGGCAGGGACGAATTCAGATACGCAGTATTTT. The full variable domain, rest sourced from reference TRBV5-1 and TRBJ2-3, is KAGVTQTPRYLIKTRGQQVTLSCSPISGHRSVSWYQQTPGQGLQFLFEYFSETQRNKGNFPGRFSGRQFSNSRSEMNVSTLELGDSALYLCASSLAGTNSDTQYFGPGTRLTVL.

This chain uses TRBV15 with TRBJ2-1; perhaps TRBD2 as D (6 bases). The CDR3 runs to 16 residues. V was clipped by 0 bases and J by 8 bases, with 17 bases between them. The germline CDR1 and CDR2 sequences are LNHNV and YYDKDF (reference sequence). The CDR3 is CATSRDTGRPRDEQFF. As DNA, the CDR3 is TGTGCCACCAGCAGAGATACGGGGAGGCCGCGGGATGAGCAGTTCTTC.

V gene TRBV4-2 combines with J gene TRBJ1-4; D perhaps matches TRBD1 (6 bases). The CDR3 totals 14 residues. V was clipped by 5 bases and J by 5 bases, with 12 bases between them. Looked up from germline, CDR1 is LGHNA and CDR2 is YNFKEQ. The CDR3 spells CASSYRAENEKLFF. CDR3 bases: TGTGCCAGCAGCTACAGGGCTGAAAATGAAAAACTGTTTTTT.

The CDR3 spells CASSLGLAAFTDTQYF. DNA of the CDR3: TGTGCCAGCAGCCTTGGACTAGCGGCCTTCACAGATACGCAGTATTTT. The rearrangement links TRBV7-2 to TRBJ2-3; 10 bases are shared with TRBD2. The CDR3 sequence is 16 residues long. In germline, CDR1 is SGHTA, CDR2 FQGNSA. Unmatched junction bases numbered 7, after V lost 5 bases and J lost 2 bases.